This T cell receptor (beta chain) was recovered during a study of early T cells in non-severe SARS-CoV-2 infection. TCRdb re-called the 5' RACE reads with MiXCR, one entry per CDR3 protein. This sample has 30,000 or so distinct CDR3 sequences, with roughly 5.7% found just once. CDR1 and CDR2 from the germline V gene are SGHAT and FQDESV (reference sequence). This CDR3 region has 16 residues. V was trimmed by 1 base and J by 9 bases, leaving 19 bases between them. This clonotype showed up many times. The chain couples TRBV11-1 to TRBJ1-5; D remains ambiguous. This clonotype originated in an adult who was a healthcare worker with PCR-confirmed SARS-CoV-2 infection or an uninfected control (not recorded which). Sequenced sample: whole blood. CDR3 nucleotides: TGTGCCAGCAGCTTAGAGGTCCCACCAAGGTTCACGCCCCAGCATTTT. Amino acid sequence: CASSLEVPPRFTPQHF. Together with reference TRBV11-1 and TRBJ1-5, the CDR3 gives the full variable domain: EAEVAQSPRYKITEKSQAVAFWCDPISGHATLYWYRQILGQGPELLVQFQDESVVDDSQLPKDRFSAERLKGVDSTLKIQPAELGDSAMYLCASSLEVPPRFTPQHFGDGTRLSIL.